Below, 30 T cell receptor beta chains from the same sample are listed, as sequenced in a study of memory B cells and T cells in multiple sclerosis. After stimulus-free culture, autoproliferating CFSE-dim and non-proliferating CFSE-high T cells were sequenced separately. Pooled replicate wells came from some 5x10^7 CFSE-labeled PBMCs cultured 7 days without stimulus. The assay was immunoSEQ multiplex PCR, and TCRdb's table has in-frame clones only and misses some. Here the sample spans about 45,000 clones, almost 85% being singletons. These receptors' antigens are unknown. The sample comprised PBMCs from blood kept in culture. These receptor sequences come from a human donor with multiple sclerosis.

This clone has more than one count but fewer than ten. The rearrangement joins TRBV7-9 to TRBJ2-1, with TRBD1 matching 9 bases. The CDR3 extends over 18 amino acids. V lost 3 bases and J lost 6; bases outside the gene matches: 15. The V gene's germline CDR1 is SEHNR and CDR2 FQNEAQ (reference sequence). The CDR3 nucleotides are TGTGCCAGCAGCTTTGGGACAGGGCCGACTGTATGGGCCAATGAGCAGTTCTTC. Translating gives CASSFGTGPTVWANEQFF.

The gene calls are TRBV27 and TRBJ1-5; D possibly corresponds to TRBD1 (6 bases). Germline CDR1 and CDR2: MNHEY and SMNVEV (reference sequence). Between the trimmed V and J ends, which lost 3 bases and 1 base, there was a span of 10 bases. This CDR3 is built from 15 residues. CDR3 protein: CASSFGQGSNQPQHF. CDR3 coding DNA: TGTGCCAGCAGTTTTGGGCAGGGGAGCAATCAGCCCCAGCATTTT.

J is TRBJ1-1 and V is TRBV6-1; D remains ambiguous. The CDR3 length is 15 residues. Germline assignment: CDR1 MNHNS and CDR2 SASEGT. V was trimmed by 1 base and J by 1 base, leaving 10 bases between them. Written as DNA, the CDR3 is TGTGCCAGCAGTGAAGGGTGGGTGGGGAACACTGAAGCTTTCTTT. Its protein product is CASSEGWVGNTEAFF.

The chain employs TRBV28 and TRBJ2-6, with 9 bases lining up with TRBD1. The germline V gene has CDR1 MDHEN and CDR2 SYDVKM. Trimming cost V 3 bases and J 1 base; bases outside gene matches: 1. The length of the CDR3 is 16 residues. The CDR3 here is CASSFDRGSGANVLTF. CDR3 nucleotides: TGTGCCAGCAGTTTCGACAGGGGGTCTGGGGCCAACGTCCTGACTTTC.

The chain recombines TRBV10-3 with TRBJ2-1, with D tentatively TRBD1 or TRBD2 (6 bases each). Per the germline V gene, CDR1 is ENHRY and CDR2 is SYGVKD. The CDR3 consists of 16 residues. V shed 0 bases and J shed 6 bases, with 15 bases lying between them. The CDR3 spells CAISESTRGLANEQFF. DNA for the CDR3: TGTGCCATCAGTGAGTCGACTCGGGGGCTAGCCAATGAGCAGTTCTTC.

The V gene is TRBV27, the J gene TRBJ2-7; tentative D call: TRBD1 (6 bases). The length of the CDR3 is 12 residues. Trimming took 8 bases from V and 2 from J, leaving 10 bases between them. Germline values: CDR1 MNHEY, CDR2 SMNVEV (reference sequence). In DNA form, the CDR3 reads TGTGCCAGCGGGACATCCACCTACGAGCAGTACTTC. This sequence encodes CASGTSTYEQYF.

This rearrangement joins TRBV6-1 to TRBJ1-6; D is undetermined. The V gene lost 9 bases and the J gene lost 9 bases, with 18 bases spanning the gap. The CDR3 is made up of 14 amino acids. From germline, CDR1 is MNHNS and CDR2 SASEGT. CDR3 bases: TGTGCCAGTATATACGGGGTGGGGAGTTCACCCCTCCACTTT. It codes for CASIYGVGSSPLHF.

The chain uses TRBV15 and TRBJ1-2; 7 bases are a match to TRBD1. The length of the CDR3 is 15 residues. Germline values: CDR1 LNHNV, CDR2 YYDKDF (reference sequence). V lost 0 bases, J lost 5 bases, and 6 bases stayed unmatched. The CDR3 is CATSREMGQKYGYTF. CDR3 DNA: TGTGCCACCAGCAGAGAGATGGGACAGAAATATGGCTACACCTTC.

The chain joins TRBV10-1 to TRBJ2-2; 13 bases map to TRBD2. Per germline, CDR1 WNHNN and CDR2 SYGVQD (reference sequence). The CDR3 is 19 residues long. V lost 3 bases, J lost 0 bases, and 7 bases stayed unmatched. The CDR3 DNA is TGCGCCAGCAGTGAAAAAGGACTAGCGGGGGTAACGAACACCGGGGAGCTGTTTTTT. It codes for CASSEKGLAGVTNTGELFF.

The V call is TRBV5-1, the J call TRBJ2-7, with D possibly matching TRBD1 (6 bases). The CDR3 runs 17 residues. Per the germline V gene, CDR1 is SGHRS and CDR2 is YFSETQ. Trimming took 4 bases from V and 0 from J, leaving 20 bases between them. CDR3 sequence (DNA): TGCGCCAGCAGCCCTTTAGCTGGGGGACACAACTCCTACGAGCAGTACTTC. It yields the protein CASSPLAGGHNSYEQYF.

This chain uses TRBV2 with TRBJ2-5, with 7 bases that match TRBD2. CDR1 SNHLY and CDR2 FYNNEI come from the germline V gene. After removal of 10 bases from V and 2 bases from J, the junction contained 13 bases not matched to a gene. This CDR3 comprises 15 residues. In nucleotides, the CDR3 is TGTGCCACCGTCCGACTTAGCGGGCCTCAAGAGACCCAGTACTTC. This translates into CATVRLSGPQETQYF.

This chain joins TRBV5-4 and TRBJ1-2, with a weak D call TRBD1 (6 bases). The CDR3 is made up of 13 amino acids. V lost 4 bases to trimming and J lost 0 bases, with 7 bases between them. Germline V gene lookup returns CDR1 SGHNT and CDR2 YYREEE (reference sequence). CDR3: CASSEGANYGYTF. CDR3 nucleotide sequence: TGTGCCAGCAGCGAGGGGGCTAACTATGGCTACACCTTC. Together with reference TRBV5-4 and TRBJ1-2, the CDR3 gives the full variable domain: ETGVTQSPTHLIKTRGQQVTLRCSSQSGHNTVSWYQQALGQGPQFIFQYYREEENGRGNFPPRFSGLQFPNYSSELNVNALELDDSALYLCASSEGANYGYTFGSGTRLTVV.

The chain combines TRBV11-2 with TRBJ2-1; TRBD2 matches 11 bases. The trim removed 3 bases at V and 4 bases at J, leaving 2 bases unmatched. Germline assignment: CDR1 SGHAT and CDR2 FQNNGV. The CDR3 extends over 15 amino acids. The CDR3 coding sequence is TGTGCCAGCAGCTTCACTAGCGGGGGATACAATGAGCAGTTCTTC. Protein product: CASSFTSGGYNEQFF.

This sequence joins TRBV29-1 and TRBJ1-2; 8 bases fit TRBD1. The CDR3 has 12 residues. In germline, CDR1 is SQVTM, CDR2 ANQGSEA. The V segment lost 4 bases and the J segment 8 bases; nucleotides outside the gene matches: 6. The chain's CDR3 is CSVGQTGDGYTF. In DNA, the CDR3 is TGCAGCGTTGGACAGACAGGGGACGGCTACACCTTC.

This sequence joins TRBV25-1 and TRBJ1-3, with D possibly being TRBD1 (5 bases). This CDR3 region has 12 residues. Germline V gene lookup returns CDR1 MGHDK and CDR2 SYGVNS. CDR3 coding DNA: TGTGCAGCAGGGAGCTCTGGAAACACCATATATTTT. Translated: CAAGSSGNTIYF.

The CDR3 reads CASSQNDPFSPLHF. The DNA for the CDR3 is TGTGCCAGCAGCCAAAATGACCCTTTTTCACCCCTCCACTTT. The V gene is TRBV14, the J gene TRBJ1-6; no definite D call. There are 14 residues in the CDR3. Between the trimmed V and J ends, which lost 2 bases and 9 bases, there was a span of 11 bases. Germline CDR1 reads SGHDN; CDR2 reads FVKESK.

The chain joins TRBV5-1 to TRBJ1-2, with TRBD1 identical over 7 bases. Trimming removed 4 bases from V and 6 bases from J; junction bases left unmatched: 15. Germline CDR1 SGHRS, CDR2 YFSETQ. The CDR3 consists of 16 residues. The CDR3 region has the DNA TGCGCCAGCAGCGCCAGAACAGGGGCCGGGGTCCATGGCTACACCTTC. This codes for CASSARTGAGVHGYTF.

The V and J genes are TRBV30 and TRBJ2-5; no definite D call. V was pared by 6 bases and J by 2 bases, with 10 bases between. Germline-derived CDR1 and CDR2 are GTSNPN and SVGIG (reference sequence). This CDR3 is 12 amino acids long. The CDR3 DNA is TGTGCCTGCGGACCGCCACAAGAGACCCAGTACTTC. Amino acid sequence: CACGPPQETQYF.

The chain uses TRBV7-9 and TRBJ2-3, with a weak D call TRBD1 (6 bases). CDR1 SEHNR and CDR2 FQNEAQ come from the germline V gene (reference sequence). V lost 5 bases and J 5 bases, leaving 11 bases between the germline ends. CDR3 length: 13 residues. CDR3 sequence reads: CASSNRRGDTQYF. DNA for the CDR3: TGTGCCAGCAGCAACCGCAGGGGAGATACGCAGTATTTT. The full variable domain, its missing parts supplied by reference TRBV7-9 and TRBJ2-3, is DTGVSQNPRHKITKRGQNVTFRCDPISEHNRLYWYRQTLGQGPEFLTYFQNEAQLEKSRLLSDRFSAERPKGSFSTLEIQRTEQGDSAMYLCASSNRRGDTQYFGPGTRLTVL.

CDR3 protein: CASSLGGEGPPTDTQYF. CDR3 sequence (DNA): TGTGCCAGCAGCTTAGGGGGGGAGGGACCCCCCACAGATACGCAGTATTTT. The V gene is TRBV13, the J gene TRBJ2-3; TRBD2 matches 7 bases. Losses at the gene ends were 0 bases for V and 2 bases for J; bases not matched to a gene: 8. Looked up from germline, CDR1 is PRHDT and CDR2 is FYEKMQ (reference sequence). This CDR3 is built from 17 residues.

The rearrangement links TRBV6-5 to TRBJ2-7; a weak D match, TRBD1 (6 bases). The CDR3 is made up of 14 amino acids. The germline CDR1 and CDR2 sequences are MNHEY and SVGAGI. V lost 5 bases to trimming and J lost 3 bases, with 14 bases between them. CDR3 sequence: CASSAHRESYEQYF. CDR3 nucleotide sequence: TGTGCCAGCAGTGCGCACAGGGAGAGCTACGAGCAGTACTTC.

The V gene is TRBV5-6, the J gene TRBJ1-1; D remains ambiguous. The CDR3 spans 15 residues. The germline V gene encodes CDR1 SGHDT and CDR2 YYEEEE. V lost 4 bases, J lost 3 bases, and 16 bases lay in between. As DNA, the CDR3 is TGTGCCAGCAGCCCTGTGGGGTTCGGGTACACTGAAGCTTTCTTT. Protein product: CASSPVGFGYTEAFF.

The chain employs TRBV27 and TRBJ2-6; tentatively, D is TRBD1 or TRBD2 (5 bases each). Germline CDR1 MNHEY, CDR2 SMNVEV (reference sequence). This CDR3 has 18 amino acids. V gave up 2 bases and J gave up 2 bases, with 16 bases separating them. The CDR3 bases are TGTGCCAGCAGTTTAAAGTTCGGGGCTAGGCCTGGGGCCAACGTCCTGACTTTC. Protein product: CASSLKFGARPGANVLTF.

DNA of the CDR3: TGTGCCAGCAGATTCCGGGGGGGCCTGAACACCGGGGAGCTGTTTTTT. Its protein product is CASRFRGGLNTGELFF. J is TRBJ2-2 and V is TRBV7-9, with 8 positions matching TRBD2. There are 16 residues in the CDR3. Germline CDR1 SEHNR, CDR2 FQNEAQ (reference sequence). Trimming took 6 bases from V and 1 from J; bases not matched to a gene: 7.

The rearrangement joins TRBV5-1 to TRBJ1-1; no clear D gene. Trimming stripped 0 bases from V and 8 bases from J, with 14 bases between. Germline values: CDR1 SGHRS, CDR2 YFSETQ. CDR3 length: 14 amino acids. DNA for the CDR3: TGCGCCAGCAGCTTGGGGGCCGCCCCGGTAGAAGCTTTCTTT. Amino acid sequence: CASSLGAAPVEAFF.

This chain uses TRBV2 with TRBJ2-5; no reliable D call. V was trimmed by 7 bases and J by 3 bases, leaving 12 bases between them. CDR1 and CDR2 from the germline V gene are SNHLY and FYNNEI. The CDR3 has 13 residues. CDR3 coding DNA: TGTGCCAGCAATGGCAGGATAAAAGAGACCCAGTACTTC. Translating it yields CASNGRIKETQYF.

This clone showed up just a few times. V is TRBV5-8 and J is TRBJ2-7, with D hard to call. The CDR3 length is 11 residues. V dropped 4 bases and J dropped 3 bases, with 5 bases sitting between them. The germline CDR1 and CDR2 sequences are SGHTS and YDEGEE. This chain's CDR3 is CASSNVYEQYF. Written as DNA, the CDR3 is TGTGCCAGCAGCAATGTCTACGAGCAGTACTTC.

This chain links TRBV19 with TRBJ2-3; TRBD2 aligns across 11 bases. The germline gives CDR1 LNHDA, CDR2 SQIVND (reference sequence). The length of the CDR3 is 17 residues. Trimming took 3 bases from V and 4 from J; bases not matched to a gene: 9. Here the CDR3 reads CASSMGVAGGRADTQYF. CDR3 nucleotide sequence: TGTGCCAGTAGTATGGGAGTAGCGGGGGGGAGGGCAGATACGCAGTATTTT.

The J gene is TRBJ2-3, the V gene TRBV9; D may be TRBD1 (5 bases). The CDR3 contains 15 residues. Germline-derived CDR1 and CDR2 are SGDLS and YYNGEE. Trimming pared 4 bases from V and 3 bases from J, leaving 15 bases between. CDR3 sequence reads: CASSQNSPGTDTQYF. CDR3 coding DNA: TGTGCCAGCAGCCAGAATTCCCCAGGGACAGATACGCAGTATTTT.

CDR3 amino acids: CASSGHSTDTQYF. The CDR3 region has the DNA TGTGCCAGCAGCGGTCACAGTACAGATACGCAGTATTTT. The chain carries TRBV7-6 and TRBJ2-3; D call uncertain. The CDR3 runs to 13 residues. V was shortened by 5 bases and J by 3 bases, with 9 bases between the two germline ends. Germline V gene data show CDR1 as SGHVS and CDR2 as FNYEAQ.